This T cell receptor beta chain came from a study of T cells in Graves' hyperthyroidism and ophthalmopathy. Whole-study context: Sampling of peripheral blood happened at initial diagnosis, prior to any treatment.

This clonotype was seen a few times. The investigators amplified TCR beta CDR3 regions from RNA transcripts. The TCR CDR3 first-round RT-PCR relied on the HTBI primer set. TCRdb re-called the multiplex PCR reads through MiXCR, storing one row per CDR3 protein. The table lists about 360,000 distinct CDR3 sequences, just under 25% of them singletons, with about 70% in the top ten. Germline V gives CDR1 MDHEN, CDR2 SYDVKM. V dropped 8 bases and J dropped 8; count of bases not matched to a gene: 5. This CDR3 has 12 amino acids. This receptor was identified in a man between 45 and 60 years old with Graves' hyperthyroidism. This chain connects TRBV28 to TRBJ2-1, with 8 bases that match TRBD2. The specimen sequenced was blood. CDR3 DNA sequence: TGTGCCAGCCGGGGGGGTTACGATGAGCAGTTCTTC. It is translated as CASRGGYDEQFF.